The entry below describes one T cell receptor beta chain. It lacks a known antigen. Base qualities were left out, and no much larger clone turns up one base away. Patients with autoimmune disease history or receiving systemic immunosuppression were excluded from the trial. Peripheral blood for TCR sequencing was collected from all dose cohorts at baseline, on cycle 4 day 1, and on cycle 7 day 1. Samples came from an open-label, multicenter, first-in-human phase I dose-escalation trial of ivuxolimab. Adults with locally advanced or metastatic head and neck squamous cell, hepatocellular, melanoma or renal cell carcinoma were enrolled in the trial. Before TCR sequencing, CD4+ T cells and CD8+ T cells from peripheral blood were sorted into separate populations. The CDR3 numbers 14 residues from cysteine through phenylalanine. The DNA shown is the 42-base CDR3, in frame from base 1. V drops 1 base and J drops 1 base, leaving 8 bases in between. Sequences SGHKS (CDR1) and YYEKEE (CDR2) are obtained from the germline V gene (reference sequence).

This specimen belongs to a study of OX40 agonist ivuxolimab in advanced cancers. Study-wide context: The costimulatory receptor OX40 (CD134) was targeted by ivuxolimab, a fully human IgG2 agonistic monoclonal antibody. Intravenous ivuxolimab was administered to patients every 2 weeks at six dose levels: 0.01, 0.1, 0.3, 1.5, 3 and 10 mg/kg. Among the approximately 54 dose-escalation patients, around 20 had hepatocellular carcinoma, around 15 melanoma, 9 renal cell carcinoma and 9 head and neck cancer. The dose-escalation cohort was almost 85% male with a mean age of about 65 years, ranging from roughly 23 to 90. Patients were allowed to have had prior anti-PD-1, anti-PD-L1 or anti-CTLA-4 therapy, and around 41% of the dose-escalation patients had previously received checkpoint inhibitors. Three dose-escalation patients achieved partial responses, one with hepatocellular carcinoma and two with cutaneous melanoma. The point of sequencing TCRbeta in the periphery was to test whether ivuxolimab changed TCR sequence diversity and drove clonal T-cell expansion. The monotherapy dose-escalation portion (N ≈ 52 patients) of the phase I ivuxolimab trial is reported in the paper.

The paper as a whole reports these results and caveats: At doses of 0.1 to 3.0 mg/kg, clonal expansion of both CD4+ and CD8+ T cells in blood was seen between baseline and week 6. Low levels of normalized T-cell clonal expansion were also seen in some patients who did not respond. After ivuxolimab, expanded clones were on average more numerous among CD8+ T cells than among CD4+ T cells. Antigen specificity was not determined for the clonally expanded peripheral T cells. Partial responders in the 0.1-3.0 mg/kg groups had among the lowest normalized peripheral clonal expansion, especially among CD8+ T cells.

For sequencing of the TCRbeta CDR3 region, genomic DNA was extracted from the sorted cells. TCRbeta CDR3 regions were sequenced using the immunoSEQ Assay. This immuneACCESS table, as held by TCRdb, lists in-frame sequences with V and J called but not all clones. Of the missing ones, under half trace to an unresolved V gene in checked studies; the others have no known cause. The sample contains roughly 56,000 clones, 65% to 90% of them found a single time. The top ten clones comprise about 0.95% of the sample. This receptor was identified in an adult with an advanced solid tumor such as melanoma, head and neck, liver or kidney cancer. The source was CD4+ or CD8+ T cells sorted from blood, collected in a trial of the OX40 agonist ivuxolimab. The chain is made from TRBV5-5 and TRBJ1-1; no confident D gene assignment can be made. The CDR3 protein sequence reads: CASSLSSANTEAFF. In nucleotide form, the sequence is TGTGCCAGCAGCTTGTCGTCCGCGAACACTGAAGCTTTCTTT.